Listed below are T cell receptor beta chains from one sample, sequenced in a study of T cell responses to AZD1222 COVID-19 vaccine. The repertoire was sequenced with immunoSEQ multiplex PCR; TCRdb's copy has only in-frame clones and lacks some. In the table there are fewer than 50,000 clones, around three quarters of which are singletons. The material was peripheral blood, obtained on day 0 of AZD1222 vaccination. These receptor sequences come from an adult in good health. CDR3s include the opening cysteine and the closing phenylalanine or tryptophan. A D gene is named only where the DNA matches it firmly. Clone sizes are given selectively: once, few, many, or a class where the clone is expanded.

J: TRBJ2-7; size: NA; D: TRBD2; V: TRBV4-3; CDR3: CASSQEWAGGSYEQYF; DNA: TGCGCCAGCAGCCAAGAATGGGCGGGGGGCTCCTACGAGCAGTACTTC
J: TRBJ2-3; size: NA; D: NA; V: TRBV29-1; CDR3: CSVSRTGDTDTQYF; DNA: TGCAGCGTTTCCAGGACGGGCGACACAGATACGCAGTATTTT
J: TRBJ2-5; size: NA; D: TRBD2; V: TRBV18; CDR3: CASSSRGDQETQYF; DNA: TGTGCCAGCTCCTCCCGGGGGGACCAAGAGACCCAGTACTTC
J: TRBJ2-2; size: NA; D: NA; V: TRBV9; CDR3: CASSVARTPNTGELFF; DNA: TGTGCCAGCAGCGTAGCTCGGACTCCGAACACCGGGGAGCTGTTTTTT
J: TRBJ2-5; size: NA; D: NA; V: TRBV5-6; CDR3: CASSLVPGSQETQYF; DNA: TGTGCCAGCAGCTTGGTTCCAGGGAGCCAAGAGACCCAGTACTTC
J: TRBJ1-1; size: NA; D: NA; V: TRBV25-1; CDR3: CASSESLTYTEAFF; DNA: TGTGCCAGCAGTGAATCGTTGACCTACACTGAAGCTTTCTTT
J: TRBJ1-2; size: once; D: NA; V: TRBV5-1; CDR3: CASSPYTF; DNA: TGCGCCAGCAGCCCTTACACCTTC
J: TRBJ1-6; size: NA; D: NA; V: TRBV3-1/TRBV3-2; CDR3: CASSQVAANSPLHF; DNA: TGTGCCAGCAGCCAAGTGGCGGCCAATTCACCCCTCCACTTT
J: TRBJ2-1; size: few; D: NA; V: TRBV21-1; CDR3: CASSKVRRQFF; DNA: TGTGCCAGCAGCAAAGTTAGGCGACAGTTCTTC
J: TRBJ2-2; size: NA; D: NA; V: TRBV9; CDR3: CASSVELTWDTGELFF; DNA: TGTGCCAGCAGCGTAGAACTAACTTGGGACACCGGGGAGCTGTTTTTT
J: TRBJ2-7; size: NA; D: NA; V: TRBV7-8; CDR3: CASSPRGHSYEQYF; DNA: TGTGCCAGCAGCCCGCGGGGACACTCCTACGAGCAGTACTTC
J: TRBJ2-4; size: NA; D: NA; V: TRBV7-2; CDR3: CASSLGPGRGVPYF; DNA: TGTGCCAGCAGCTTAGGGCCAGGGCGAGGGGTTCCGTACTTC
J: TRBJ1-5; size: NA; D: NA; V: TRBV4-1; CDR3: CASSQAGPRLRNQPQHF; DNA: TGCGCCAGCAGCCAAGCAGGACCCAGGTTACGGAATCAGCCCCAGCATTTT
J: TRBJ1-2; size: NA; D: TRBD1; V: TRBV2; CDR3: CASGTGGDWGYGYTF; DNA: TGTGCCAGCGGGACAGGGGGCGATTGGGGCTATGGCTACACCTTC
J: TRBJ2-3; size: once; D: NA; V: TRBV24-1; CDR3: CATSEPLATDTQYF; DNA: TGTGCCACCAGTGAACCTCTAGCGACAGATACGCAGTATTTT
J: TRBJ2-3; size: NA; D: TRBD1; V: TRBV5-1; CDR3: CASSLGQGPDTQYF; DNA: TGCGCCAGCAGCTTGGGACAGGGGCCAGATACGCAGTATTTT
J: TRBJ2-3; size: NA; D: TRBD2; V: TRBV4-3; CDR3: CASSQLAGGLDTQYF; DNA: TGCGCCAGCAGCCAGTTGGCGGGGGGGCTCGATACGCAGTATTTT
J: TRBJ2-5; size: NA; D: TRBD2; V: TRBV11-3; CDR3: CASSLRTSGGETQYF; DNA: TGTGCCAGCAGCCTTCGGACTAGCGGGGGAGAGACCCAGTACTTC
J: TRBJ1-1; size: few; D: NA; V: TRBV5-5; CDR3: CASSFQGRSTEAFF; DNA: TGTGCCAGCAGCTTTCAGGGACGGAGCACTGAAGCTTTCTTT
J: TRBJ1-3; size: once; D: NA; V: TRBV5-5; CDR3: CASSLFSSGNTIYF; DNA: TGTGCCAGCAGCTTGTTTTCCTCTGGAAACACCATATATTTT
J: TRBJ2-2; size: NA; D: TRBD1; V: TRBV5-4; CDR3: CASSQGQGSDTGELFF; DNA: TGTGCCAGCAGCCAAGGACAGGGCTCCGACACCGGGGAGCTGTTTTTT
J: TRBJ2-1; size: few; D: NA; V: TRBV9; CDR3: CASSVQDGNEQFF; DNA: TGTGCCAGCAGCGTCCAGGACGGCAATGAGCAGTTCTTC
J: TRBJ2-7; size: few; D: NA; V: TRBV11-1; CDR3: CASSLGGPGGSYEQYF; DNA: TGTGCCAGCAGCCTCGGGGGGCCAGGGGGCTCCTACGAGCAGTACTTC
J: TRBJ2-5; size: NA; D: NA; V: TRBV5-1; CDR3: CASSLIQGQETQYF; DNA: TGCGCCAGCAGCTTAATACAGGGCCAAGAGACCCAGTACTTC
J: TRBJ2-7; size: NA; D: TRBD1; V: TRBV4-1; CDR3: CASSQDSSTGAYEQYF; DNA: TGCGCCAGCAGCCAAGATTCCTCGACAGGGGCCTACGAGCAGTACTTC
J: TRBJ1-2; size: NA; D: NA; V: TRBV5-5; CDR3: CASSLGAVNYGYTF; DNA: TGTGCCAGCAGCTTGGGGGCAGTTAACTATGGCTACACCTTC
J: TRBJ1-2; size: NA; D: NA; V: TRBV9; CDR3: CASNSNYGYTF; DNA: TGTGCCAGCAACAGTAACTATGGCTACACCTTC
J: TRBJ2-1; size: NA; D: NA; V: TRBV5-1; CDR3: CASNLVGVNEQFF; DNA: TGCGCCAGCAATCTTGTGGGGGTCAATGAGCAGTTCTTC
J: TRBJ1-4; size: NA; D: NA; V: TRBV7-9; CDR3: CASTHRVTNEKLFF; DNA: TGTGCCAGCACCCATCGGGTAACTAATGAAAAACTGTTTTTT
J: TRBJ1-1; size: NA; D: NA; V: TRBV3-1/TRBV3-2; CDR3: CASSPPGVPTEAFF; DNA: TGTGCCAGCTCGCCACCGGGGGTCCCGACTGAAGCTTTCTTT
J: TRBJ1-3; size: NA; D: NA; V: TRBV7-9; CDR3: CASSRSNQGNTIYF; DNA: TGTGCCAGCAGCCGGAGCAATCAAGGAAACACCATATATTTT
J: TRBJ1-4; size: few; D: TRBD1; V: TRBV18; CDR3: CASSGTVGEKLFF; DNA: TGTGCCAGCTCGGGGACAGTTGGGGAAAAACTGTTTTTT
J: TRBJ2-7; size: NA; D: NA; V: TRBV3-1/TRBV3-2; CDR3: CASSQGPYEQYF; DNA: TGTGCCAGCAGCCAGGGGCCTTACGAGCAGTACTTC
J: TRBJ1-2; size: NA; D: TRBD1; V: TRBV28; CDR3: CASEDRGLFYGYTF; DNA: TGTGCCAGCGAGGACAGGGGGCTTTTCTATGGCTACACCTTC
J: TRBJ1-4; size: NA; D: NA; V: TRBV7-9; CDR3: CASSFVLEKLFF; DNA: TGTGCCAGCAGCTTTGTCCTTGAAAAACTGTTTTTT
J: TRBJ1-6; size: NA; D: TRBD1; V: TRBV6-6; CDR3: CASSYRQGSYDSPLHF; DNA: TGTGCCAGCAGTTATCGACAGGGATCTTACGATTCACCCCTCCACTTT
J: TRBJ2-6; size: NA; D: NA; V: TRBV27; CDR3: CASTLTSGANVLTF; DNA: TGTGCCAGCACCTTAACCTCTGGGGCCAACGTCCTGACTTTC
J: TRBJ1-1; size: NA; D: NA; V: TRBV7-7; CDR3: CASSLRENTEAFF; DNA: TGTGCCAGCAGCTTAAGAGAGAACACTGAAGCTTTCTTT
J: TRBJ1-2; size: few; D: NA; V: TRBV28; CDR3: CAVQGNYGYTF; DNA: TGTGCCGTACAGGGTAACTATGGCTACACCTTC
J: TRBJ1-2; size: NA; D: NA; V: TRBV15; CDR3: CATSRDGGARVVYTF; DNA: TGTGCCACCAGCAGAGATGGGGGGGCGCGGGTTGTCTACACCTTC
J: TRBJ2-1; size: NA; D: TRBD2; V: TRBV5-1; CDR3: CASSLVLAGANRPGNEQFF; DNA: TGCGCCAGCAGCTTGGTTCTAGCGGGGGCTAATCGACCGGGCAATGAGCAGTTCTTC
J: TRBJ2-1; size: NA; D: NA; V: TRBV2; CDR3: CASSGGSGYYNEQFF; DNA: TGTGCCAGCAGCGGAGGTTCGGGCTACTACAATGAGCAGTTCTTC
J: TRBJ2-3; size: few; D: NA; V: TRBV10-3; CDR3: CAISEPRTDTQYF; DNA: TGTGCCATCAGTGAACCTAGGACAGATACGCAGTATTTT
J: TRBJ1-6; size: NA; D: NA; V: TRBV19; CDR3: CASSTYRGPLHF; DNA: TGTGCCAGTAGTACCTACCGGGGACCCCTCCACTTT
J: TRBJ2-5; size: NA; D: NA; V: TRBV6-2/TRBV6-3; CDR3: CASSYGQPPLTQYF; DNA: TGTGCCAGCAGTTACGGGCAGCCTCCTTTGACCCAGTACTTC